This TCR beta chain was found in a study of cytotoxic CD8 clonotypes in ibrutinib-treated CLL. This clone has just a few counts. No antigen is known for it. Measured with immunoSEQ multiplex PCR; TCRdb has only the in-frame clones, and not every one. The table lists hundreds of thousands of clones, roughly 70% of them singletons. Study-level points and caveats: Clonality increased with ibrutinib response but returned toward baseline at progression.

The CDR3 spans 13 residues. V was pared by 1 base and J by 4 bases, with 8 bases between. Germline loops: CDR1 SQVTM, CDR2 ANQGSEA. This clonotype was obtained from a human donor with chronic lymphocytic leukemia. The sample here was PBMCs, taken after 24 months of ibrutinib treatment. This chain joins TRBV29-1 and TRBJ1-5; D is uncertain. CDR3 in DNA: TGCAGCGTTGAAGGGGAACTTAATCAGCCCCAGCATTTT. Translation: CSVEGELNQPQHF.